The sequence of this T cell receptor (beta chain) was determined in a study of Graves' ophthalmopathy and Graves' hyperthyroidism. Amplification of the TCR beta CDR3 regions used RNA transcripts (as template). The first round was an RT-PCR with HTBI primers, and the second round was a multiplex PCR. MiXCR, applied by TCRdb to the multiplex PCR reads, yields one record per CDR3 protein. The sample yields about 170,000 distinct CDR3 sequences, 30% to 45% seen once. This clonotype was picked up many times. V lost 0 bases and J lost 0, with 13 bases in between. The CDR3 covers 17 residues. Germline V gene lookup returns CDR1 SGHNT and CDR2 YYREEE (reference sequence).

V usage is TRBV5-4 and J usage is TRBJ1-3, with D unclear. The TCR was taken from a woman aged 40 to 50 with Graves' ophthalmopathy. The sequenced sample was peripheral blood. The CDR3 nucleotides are TGTGCCAGCAGCTTGGGGCCCCTACAAGCCTCTGGAAACACCATATATTTT. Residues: CASSLGPLQASGNTIYF. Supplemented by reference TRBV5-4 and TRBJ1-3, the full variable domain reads ETGVTQSPTHLIKTRGQQVTLRCSSQSGHNTVSWYQQALGQGPQFIFQYYREEENGRGNFPPRFSGLQFPNYSSELNVNALELDDSALYLCASSLGPLQASGNTIYFGEGSWLTVV.